A selection of T cell receptor beta chains follows, all from one sample in a study of a mutant IDH1 vaccine in newly diagnosed glioma. Method: immunoSEQ multiplex PCR; TCRdb's copy keeps in-frame clones and lacks some. The data hold approximately 35,000 clones, with 88% observed a single time. Antigens of these TCRs are unknown. Specimen: PBMCs, collected from a glioma patient whose treatment included an IDH1 peptide vaccine. These receptors were obtained from a man aged 35 to 55 with glioma. Both conserved end residues are part of each CDR3. The D gene is left open where the match is weak. Only part of the rows carry a size: once, few, many, or a class if the clone is expanded.

NA,NA,TRBJ2-7,TRBV29-1,TGCAGCGTTGGAGGCGGGGACGGGTACGAGCAGTACTTC,CSVGGGDGYEQYF
NA,NA,TRBJ1-6,TRBV10-1,TGCGCCAGCAGTGATAACAAGGATAATTCACCCCTCCACTTT,CASSDNKDNSPLHF
TRBD2,NA,TRBJ2-7,TRBV10-3,TGTGCCATCAGTGAGGGACTAGCGATTGAGGACGAGCAGTACTTC,CAISEGLAIEDEQYF
TRBD2,NA,TRBJ2-2,TRBV5-1,TGCGCCAGCAGCTTGTGGCTTCCAGCGGGAGATAACACCGGGGAGCTGTTTTTT,CASSLWLPAGDNTGELFF
NA,NA,TRBJ2-1,TRBV10-3,TGTGCCATCAGTGAGTCCCGGGAGCCCAATGAGCAGTTCTTC,CAISESREPNEQFF
NA,NA,TRBJ1-1,TRBV6-1,TGTGCCTCTTCCCCGGCGGCGAACGCTGAAGCTTTCTTT,CASSPAANAEAFF
NA,NA,TRBJ2-6,TRBV2,TGTGCCAGCAATGAGGACGGTACTTTCCACGTCCTGACTTTC,CASNEDGTFHVLTF
NA,NA,TRBJ1-3,TRBV6-5,TGTGCCAGCAGTTCCCACAGGGAGGGGACTGGAAACACCATATATTTT,CASSSHREGTGNTIYF
TRBD2,NA,TRBJ2-1,TRBV4-1,TGCGCCAGCAGCCCAGGTCGGGGGGGCTCCTACAATGAGCAGTTCTTC,CASSPGRGGSYNEQFF
TRBD2,NA,TRBJ2-1,TRBV11-3,TGTGCCAGCAGCTCGGGGGGTCTGGCCTACAATGAGCAGTTCTTC,CASSSGGLAYNEQFF
NA,NA,TRBJ2-3,TRBV7-6,TGTGCCAGCAGCTTAAGTTTGTTAGATACGCAGTATTTT,CASSLSLLDTQYF
NA,NA,TRBJ1-1,TRBV16,TGTGCCAGCAGCCCCCCCTCCGGCACTGAAGCTTTCTTT,CASSPPSGTEAFF
NA,NA,TRBJ2-1,TRBV6-5,TGTGCCAGCGGGCGGGCAGAAGAGCAGTTCTTC,CASGRAEEQFF
NA,NA,TRBJ2-2,TRBV5-6,TGTGCCAGCAGTATTTATCAGGGACGGTCCAACACCGGGGAGCTGTTTTTT,CASSIYQGRSNTGELFF
NA,NA,TRBJ2-7,TRBV9,TGTGCCAGCAGCCCTTCTTTACTGTACGAGCAGTACTTC,CASSPSLLYEQYF
NA,NA,TRBJ1-2,TRBV19,TGTGCCAGTAGTATCGGGGGGCACCCCTATGGCTACACCTTC,CASSIGGHPYGYTF
NA,once,TRBJ1-3,TRBV29-1,TGCAGCGTTCTCGGGGGCTACAACTCTGGAAACACCATATATTTT,CSVLGGYNSGNTIYF
NA,NA,TRBJ2-3,TRBV2,TGTGCCAGCAGTGAGGGCGGGAATTCGGTAGATACGCAGTATTTT,CASSEGGNSVDTQYF
NA,NA,TRBJ1-1,TRBV5-1,TGCGCCAGCAGCTTGGACTTAAACACTGAAGCTTTCTTT,CASSLDLNTEAFF
TRBD2,NA,TRBJ2-1,TRBV7-2,TGTGCCAGCAGCCGACCGGGACTAGCGGGGGCCTCCAATGAGCAGTTCTTC,CASSRPGLAGASNEQFF
TRBD1,NA,TRBJ1-1,TRBV7-2,TGTGCCAGCAGCCCGGGACAGGGAACGATGAACACTGAAGCTTTCTTT,CASSPGQGTMNTEAFF
NA,NA,TRBJ1-2,TRBV18,TGTGCCAGCTCGGGTACAGGGAAAGAGGGCTACACCTTC,CASSGTGKEGYTF
NA,NA,TRBJ1-5,TRBV19,TGTGCCAGTAGTATAGTAGGAGACCAGCCCCAGCATTTT,CASSIVGDQPQHF
TRBD1,NA,TRBJ2-7,TRBV7-2,TGTGCCAGCAGCCGAACGGACAGGGAAATTGACGAGCAGTACTTC,CASSRTDREIDEQYF
TRBD2,NA,TRBJ2-7,TRBV4-1,TGCGCCAGCAGCCAGGACCCACCACTACTAGCGGGAGGGTACACCTACGAGCAGTACTTC,CASSQDPPLLAGGYTYEQYF
TRBD2,NA,TRBJ2-7,TRBV29-1,TGCAGCGTTGAACCCCCCGGACTAGCGGGTTCCTACGAGCAGTACTTC,CSVEPPGLAGSYEQYF
TRBD1,once,TRBJ1-2,TRBV5-1,TGCGCCAGCAGTCAGAACTGGGACAGGGGAGTGAGTAACTATGGCTACACCTTC,CASSQNWDRGVSNYGYTF
TRBD1,NA,TRBJ1-2,TRBV30,TGTGCCTGGAGTGTAAGAACCGGGACAGGGAAGGGCTACACCTTC,CAWSVRTGTGKGYTF
TRBD1,NA,TRBJ2-5,TRBV5-5,TGTGCCAGCAGCTTCCCGGGACAGGGGGGATTAGAGACCCAGTACTTC,CASSFPGQGGLETQYF
NA,few,TRBJ1-6,TRBV30,TGTGCCTGGAGTGTTGGGGGTTCACCCCTCCACTTT,CAWSVGGSPLHF
TRBD1,few,TRBJ2-1,TRBV7-9,TGTGCCAGCAGCCGGGAAAGGGGACAGGGGAATAATGAGCAGTTCTTC,CASSRERGQGNNEQFF
TRBD1,NA,TRBJ1-2,TRBV7-2,TGTGCCAGCAGCCCACAGGGGGCTAACTATGGCTACACCTTC,CASSPQGANYGYTF
TRBD1,NA,TRBJ1-2,TRBV7-9,TGTGCCAGCAGCTTAAATGGGGACAGGGGTAACTATGGCTACACCTTC,CASSLNGDRGNYGYTF
NA,NA,TRBJ2-1,TRBV18,TGTGCCAGCTCATCTGGGACCACAAGGGTATACAATGAGCAGTTCTTC,CASSSGTTRVYNEQFF
TRBD1,NA,TRBJ1-4,TRBV28,TGTGCCAGCAGGTCGGACAGGGAGGGTGAAAAACTGTTTTTT,CASRSDREGEKLFF
NA,few,TRBJ1-3,TRBV6-5,TGTGCCAGCAGTTACTTATCGGGGGCGGGAAACACCATATATTTT,CASSYLSGAGNTIYF
TRBD1,NA,TRBJ1-2,TRBV28,TGTGCCAGCAGTGTGGACAGGGTTATAGGAGGCTACACCTTC,CASSVDRVIGGYTF
NA,NA,TRBJ1-2,TRBV30,TGTGCCTGGAGTTTAAACTATGGCTACACCTTC,CAWSLNYGYTF
NA,NA,TRBJ1-1,TRBV28,TGTGCCAGCAGCCGGGCATTCGGGGGGGGAGCTTTCTTT,CASSRAFGGGAFF
NA,NA,TRBJ2-7,TRBV5-6,TGTGCCAGCAGCTTAGGCCAGGGGCGGTACGAGCAGTACTTC,CASSLGQGRYEQYF
NA,NA,TRBJ2-3,TRBV6-6,TGTGCCAGCTCCCACTCGGGACGTAAAAGCACAGATACGCAGTATTTT,CASSHSGRKSTDTQYF
TRBD1,NA,TRBJ2-2,TRBV6-5,TGTGCCAGCAGTTACCCCGGGACAGGGAACACCGGGGAGCTGTTTTTT,CASSYPGTGNTGELFF
TRBD1,NA,TRBJ2-1,TRBV30,TGTGCCTGGAGAGGTTACGGGACAGTGAATTCCTACAATGAGCAGTTCTTC,CAWRGYGTVNSYNEQFF
NA,NA,TRBJ1-4,TRBV28,TGTGCCAGCAGTTTAATAGGGCCGAACTTCCCTGCAACTAATGAAAAACTGTTTTTT,CASSLIGPNFPATNEKLFF
TRBD1,NA,TRBJ2-7,TRBV7-9,TGTGCCAGCAGCTCCCCAATGGGGACAGAAATCTACGAGCAGTACTTC,CASSSPMGTEIYEQYF
NA,NA,TRBJ1-3,TRBV4-3,TGCGCCAGCAGCCAAGGGGACCCAGGCTCTGGAAACACCATATATTTT,CASSQGDPGSGNTIYF